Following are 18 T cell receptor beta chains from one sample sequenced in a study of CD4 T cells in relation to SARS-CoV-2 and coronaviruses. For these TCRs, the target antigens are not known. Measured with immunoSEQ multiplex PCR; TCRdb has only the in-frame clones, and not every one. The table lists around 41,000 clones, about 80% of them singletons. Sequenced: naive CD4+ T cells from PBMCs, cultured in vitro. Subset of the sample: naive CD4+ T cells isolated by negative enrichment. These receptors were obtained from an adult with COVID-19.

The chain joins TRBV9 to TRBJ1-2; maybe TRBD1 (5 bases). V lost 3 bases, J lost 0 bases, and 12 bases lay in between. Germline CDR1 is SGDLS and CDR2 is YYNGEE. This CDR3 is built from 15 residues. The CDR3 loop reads CASSAGTPANYGYTF. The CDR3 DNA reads TGTGCCAGCAGCGCCGGGACGCCTGCTAACTATGGCTACACCTTC.

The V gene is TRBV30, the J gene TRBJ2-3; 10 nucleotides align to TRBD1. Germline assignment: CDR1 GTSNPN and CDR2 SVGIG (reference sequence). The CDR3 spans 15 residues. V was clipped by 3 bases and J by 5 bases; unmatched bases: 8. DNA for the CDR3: TGTGCCTGGAGCCAGGGACAGGGGCAGGGAGATACGCAGTATTTT. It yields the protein CAWSQGQGQGDTQYF.

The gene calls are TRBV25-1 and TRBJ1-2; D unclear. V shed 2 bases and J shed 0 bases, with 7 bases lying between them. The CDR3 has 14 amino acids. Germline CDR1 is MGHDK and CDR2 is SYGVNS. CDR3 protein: CASSEGGSNYGYTF. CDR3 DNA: TGTGCCAGCAGTGAAGGAGGTTCTAACTATGGCTACACCTTC.

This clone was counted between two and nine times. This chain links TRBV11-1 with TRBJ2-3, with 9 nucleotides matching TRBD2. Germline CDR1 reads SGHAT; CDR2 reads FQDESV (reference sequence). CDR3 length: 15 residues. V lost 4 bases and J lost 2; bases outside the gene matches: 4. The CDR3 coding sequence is TGTGCCAGCAGCTCACTAGCGGGCCTCACAGATACGCAGTATTTT. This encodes CASSSLAGLTDTQYF.

This CDR3 is CASSQPGQGANYGYTF. CDR3 sequence (DNA): TGTGCCAGCAGCCAGCCGGGACAGGGGGCGAATTATGGCTACACCTTC. The chain is built from TRBV4-2 and TRBJ1-2, with TRBD1 matching over 12 bases. Germline V gene data show CDR1 as LGHNA and CDR2 as YNFKEQ. This CDR3 contains 16 residues. Trimming removed 3 bases from V and 5 bases from J; junction bases left unmatched: 7.

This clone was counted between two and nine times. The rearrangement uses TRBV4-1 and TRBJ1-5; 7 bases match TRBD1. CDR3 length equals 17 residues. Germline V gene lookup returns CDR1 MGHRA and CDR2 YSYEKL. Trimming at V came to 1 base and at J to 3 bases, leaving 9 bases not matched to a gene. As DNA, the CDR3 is TGCGCCAGCAGCCAAGTCGGGAGGGGGCCGCTCAATCAGCCCCAGCATTTT. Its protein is CASSQVGRGPLNQPQHF.

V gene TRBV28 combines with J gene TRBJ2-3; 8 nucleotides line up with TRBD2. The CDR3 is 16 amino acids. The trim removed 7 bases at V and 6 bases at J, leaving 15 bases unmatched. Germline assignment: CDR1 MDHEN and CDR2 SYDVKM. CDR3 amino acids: CASIALTPGGIDTQYF. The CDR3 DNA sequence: TGTGCCAGCATTGCACTCACCCCGGGGGGGATTGATACGCAGTATTTT.

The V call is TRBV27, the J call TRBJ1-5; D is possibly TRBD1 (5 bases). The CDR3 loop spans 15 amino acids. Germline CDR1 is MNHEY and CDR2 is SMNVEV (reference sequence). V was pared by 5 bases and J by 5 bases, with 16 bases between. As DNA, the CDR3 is TGTGCCAGCAGTCCCGAGAGGGGTAACTATCAGCCCCAGCATTTT. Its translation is CASSPERGNYQPQHF.

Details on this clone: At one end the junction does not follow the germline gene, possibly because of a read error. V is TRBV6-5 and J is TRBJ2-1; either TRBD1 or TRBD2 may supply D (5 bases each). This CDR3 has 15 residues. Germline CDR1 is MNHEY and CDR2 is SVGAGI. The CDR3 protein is CASSDSGRTYNEQFF. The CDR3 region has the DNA TGTGCCAGCAGTGACTCGGGACGGACCTACAATGAGCAGTTCTTC.

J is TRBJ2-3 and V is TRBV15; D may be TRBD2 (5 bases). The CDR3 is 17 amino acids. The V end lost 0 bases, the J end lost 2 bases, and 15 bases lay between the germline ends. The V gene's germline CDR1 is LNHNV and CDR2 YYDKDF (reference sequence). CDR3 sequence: CATSRDPLRASTDTQYF. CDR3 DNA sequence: TGTGCCACCAGCAGAGATCCCCTGCGGGCTTCCACAGATACGCAGTATTTT.

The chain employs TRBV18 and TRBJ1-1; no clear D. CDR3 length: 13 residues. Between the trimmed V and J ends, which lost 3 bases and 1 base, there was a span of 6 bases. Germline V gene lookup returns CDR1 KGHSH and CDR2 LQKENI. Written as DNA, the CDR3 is TGTGCCAGCTCACCGACAAGGAACACTGAAGCTTTCTTT. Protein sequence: CASSPTRNTEAFF.

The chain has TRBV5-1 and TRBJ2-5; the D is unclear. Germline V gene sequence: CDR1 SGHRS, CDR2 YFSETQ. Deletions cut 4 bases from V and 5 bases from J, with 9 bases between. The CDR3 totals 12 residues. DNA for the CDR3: TGCGCCAGCAGCACGATGGGGGAGACCCAGTACTTC. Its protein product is CASSTMGETQYF. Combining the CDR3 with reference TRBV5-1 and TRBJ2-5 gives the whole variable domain KAGVTQTPRYLIKTRGQQVTLSCSPISGHRSVSWYQQTPGQGLQFLFEYFSETQRNKGNFPGRFSGRQFSNSRSEMNVSTLELGDSALYLCASSTMGETQYFGPGTRLLVL.

The CDR3 protein is CASSPWSGRLDTQYF. CDR3 sequence (DNA): TGCGCCAGCAGCCCCTGGAGCGGGAGACTGGATACGCAGTATTTT. V gene TRBV5-1 combines with J gene TRBJ2-3, with 8 bases that match TRBD2. The CDR3 sequence is 15 residues long. With V trimmed by 4 bases and J by 6 bases, 10 bases remained unmatched. Germline V gene lookup returns CDR1 SGHRS and CDR2 YFSETQ.

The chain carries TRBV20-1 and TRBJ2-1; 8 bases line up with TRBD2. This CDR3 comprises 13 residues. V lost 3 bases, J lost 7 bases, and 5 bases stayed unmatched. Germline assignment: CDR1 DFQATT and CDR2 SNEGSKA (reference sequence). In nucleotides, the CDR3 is TGCAGTGCTAGTAGCGGGATTGGTAATGAGCAGTTCTTC. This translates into CSASSGIGNEQFF.

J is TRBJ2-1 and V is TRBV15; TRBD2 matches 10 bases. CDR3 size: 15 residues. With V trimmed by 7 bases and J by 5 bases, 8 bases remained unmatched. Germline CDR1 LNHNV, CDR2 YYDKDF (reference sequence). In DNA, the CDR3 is TGTGCCACCACCAGGACTAGCGGAAGGAACAATGAGCAGTTCTTC. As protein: CATTRTSGRNNEQFF.

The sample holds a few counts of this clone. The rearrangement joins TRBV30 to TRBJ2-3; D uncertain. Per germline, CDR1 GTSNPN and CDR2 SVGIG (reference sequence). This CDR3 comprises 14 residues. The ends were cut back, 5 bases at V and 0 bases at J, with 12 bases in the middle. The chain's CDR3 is CAWVPWSSTDTQYF. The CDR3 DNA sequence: TGTGCCTGGGTCCCTTGGTCTAGCACAGATACGCAGTATTTT.

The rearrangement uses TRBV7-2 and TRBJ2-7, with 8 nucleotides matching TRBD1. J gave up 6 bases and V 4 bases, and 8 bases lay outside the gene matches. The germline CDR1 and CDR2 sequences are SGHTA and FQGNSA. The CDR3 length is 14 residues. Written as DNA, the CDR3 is TGTGCCAGCAGCTACGACAGGGGTCCCTCCGAGCAGTACTTC. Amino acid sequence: CASSYDRGPSEQYF.

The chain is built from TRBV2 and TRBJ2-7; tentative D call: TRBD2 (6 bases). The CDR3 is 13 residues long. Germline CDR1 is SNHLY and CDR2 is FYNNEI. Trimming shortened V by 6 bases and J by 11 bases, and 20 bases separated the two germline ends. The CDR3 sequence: CASRPTGGQREYF. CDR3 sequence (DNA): TGTGCCAGCAGACCAACCGGCGGCCAGCGGGAGTACTTC.